This TCR beta chain was found in a study of blood T cell repertoires in COVID-19 (TCRdb year 2020). The study in broad terms: Samples from collaborators originated in the United States, Italy and Spain and spanned both the acute and convalescent phases of COVID-19. Deeply sampled blood TCRbeta repertoires from subjects exposed to, actively infected with, or recovered from COVID-19 were included in the dataset. The prospective study material was composed of cDNA or gDNA derived from T cells, B-cell-depleted T cells, or PBMCs. Nearly every sample came with metadata listing a de-identified subject ID, COVID-19 status, age in years and sex. Where HLA class I and class II types were available, the types were taken from metadata supplied by the sample provider, not from assay-based typing. The repertoires were released in a freely available public database intended as a resource for research on the immune response to SARS-CoV-2. The samples were drawn from two sources: the first 160 participants of the ongoing ImmuneRACE study, and over 1,000 subjects contributed by 6 global collaborators. The study at large found these results: The amount of clinical and demographic metadata varied by source and participant and was provided uncurated.

A word on this clone: Its antigen is not yet known. No qualities accompany the bases; no much larger clone lies one base away.

One collaborating source in Seattle enrolled patients during active infection and followed them longitudinally through the course of disease. Each collaborating institution followed its own protocols to collect whole blood in K2EDTA tubes. For TCRbeta analysis, collaborator samples were shipped as frozen whole blood, as isolated PBMCs, or as DNA extracted from either sample type. V is pared back by 1 base and J by 2 bases, with 6 bases lying between the germline termini. In the germline V gene (reference sequence), CDR1 corresponds to LGHDT and CDR2 to YNNKEL. CDR3 length: 14 amino acids, cysteine to phenylalanine. Only CDR3 DNA remains: 42 bases, in frame from the first base. TCRbeta CDR3 regions were amplified from genomic DNA by means of the immunoSEQ Assay, a bias-controlled multiplex PCR. The study's processing was this. Within the assay, amplification of reference gene primers was used to estimate how many nucleated cells each sample contained. To quantify the absolute abundance of each unique TCRbeta CDR3 rearrangement, sequence reads were collapsed and filtered. For each sample, productive Simpson clonality was calculated as the square root of Simpson's diversity index across productive rearrangements. What TCRdb holds here is the immuneACCESS table cut down to in-frame rearrangements. Part of the clones is not present; checked against another copy, under half of the missing clones reflect an unresolved V gene, and the others are unexplained. V and J calls and clone size are as listed in that table; D and trimming were resolved from the DNA. For this sample the table gives about 200,000 clones, of which about 88% were detected only once. Over 15% of the sample rests with the top ten.

The sequenced sample was peripheral blood. The receptor chain draws on TRBV3-1 (or the pseudogene TRBV3-2) and TRBJ1-5; tentative D gene TRBD1, with 6 bases matching. The source is a man between 45 and 60 years old with COVID-19, enrolled during active disease. The DNA is as follows: TGTGCCAGCAGCCAAGGGACAGGCAATCAGCCCCAGCATTTT. Its amino acids are CASSQGTGNQPQHF.